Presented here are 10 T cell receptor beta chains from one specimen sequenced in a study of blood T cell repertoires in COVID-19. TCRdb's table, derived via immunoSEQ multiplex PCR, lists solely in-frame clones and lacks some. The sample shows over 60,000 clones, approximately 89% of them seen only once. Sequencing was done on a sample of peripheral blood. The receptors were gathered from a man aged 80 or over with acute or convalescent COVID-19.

Written as DNA, the CDR3 is TGTGCCTGGATGCCCGCGTCCTCCTACAATGAGCAGTTCTTC. Translated: CAWMPASSYNEQFF. The chain carries TRBV30 and TRBJ2-1; no firm D call. This CDR3 comprises 14 residues. V shed 4 bases and J shed 0 bases, with 10 bases lying between them. The germline V gene has CDR1 GTSNPN and CDR2 SVGIG (reference sequence). Together with reference TRBV30 and TRBJ2-1, the CDR3 gives the full variable domain: SQTIHQWPATLVQPVGSPLSLECTVEGTSNPNLYWYRQAAGRGLQLLFYSVGIGQISSEVPQNLSASRPQDRQFILSSKKLLLSDSGFYLCAWMPASSYNEQFFGPGTRLTVL.

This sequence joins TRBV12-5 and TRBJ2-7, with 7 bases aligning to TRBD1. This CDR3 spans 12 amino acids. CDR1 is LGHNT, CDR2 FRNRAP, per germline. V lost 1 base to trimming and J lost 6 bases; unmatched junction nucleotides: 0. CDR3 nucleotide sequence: TGTGCTAGTGGTTTGGAGGGGGCCGAGCAGTACTTC. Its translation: CASGLEGAEQYF.

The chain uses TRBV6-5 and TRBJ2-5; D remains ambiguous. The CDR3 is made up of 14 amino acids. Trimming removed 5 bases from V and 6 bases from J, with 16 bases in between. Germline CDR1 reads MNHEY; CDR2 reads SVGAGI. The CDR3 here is CASSQTFDRKTQYF. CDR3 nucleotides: TGTGCCAGCAGTCAGACATTTGATCGGAAGACCCAGTACTTC.

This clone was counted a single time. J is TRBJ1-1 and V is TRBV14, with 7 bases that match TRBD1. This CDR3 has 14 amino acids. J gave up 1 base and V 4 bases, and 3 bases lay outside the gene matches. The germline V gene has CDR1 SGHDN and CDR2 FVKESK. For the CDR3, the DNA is TGTGCCAGCAGCCGTCAGGGGGGGAACACTGAAGCTTTCTTT. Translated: CASSRQGGNTEAFF.

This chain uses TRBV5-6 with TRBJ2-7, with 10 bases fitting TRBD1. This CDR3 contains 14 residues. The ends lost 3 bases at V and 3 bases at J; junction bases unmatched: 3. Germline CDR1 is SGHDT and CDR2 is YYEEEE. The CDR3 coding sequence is TGTGCCAGCAGCTCCGGGACAGGGGTCTACGAGCAGTACTTC. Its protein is CASSSGTGVYEQYF.

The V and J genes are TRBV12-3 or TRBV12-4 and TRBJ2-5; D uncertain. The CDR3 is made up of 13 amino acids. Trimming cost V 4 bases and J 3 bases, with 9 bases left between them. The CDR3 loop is CASSSYSKETQYF. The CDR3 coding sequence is TGTGCCAGCAGTTCGTACAGCAAAGAGACCCAGTACTTC.

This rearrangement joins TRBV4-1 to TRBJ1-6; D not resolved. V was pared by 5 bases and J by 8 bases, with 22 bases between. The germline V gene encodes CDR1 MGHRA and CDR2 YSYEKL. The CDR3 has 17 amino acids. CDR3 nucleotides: TGCGCCAGCAGCGAAGGAGGCCACGGGAGGGCTGATTCACCCCTCCACTTT. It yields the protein CASSEGGHGRADSPLHF.

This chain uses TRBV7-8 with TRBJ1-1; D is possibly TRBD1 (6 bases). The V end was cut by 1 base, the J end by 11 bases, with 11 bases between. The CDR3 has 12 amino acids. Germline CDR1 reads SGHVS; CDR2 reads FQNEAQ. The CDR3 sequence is CASSLGQGRAFF. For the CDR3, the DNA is TGTGCCAGCAGCTTAGGTCAGGGGCGGGCTTTCTTT.

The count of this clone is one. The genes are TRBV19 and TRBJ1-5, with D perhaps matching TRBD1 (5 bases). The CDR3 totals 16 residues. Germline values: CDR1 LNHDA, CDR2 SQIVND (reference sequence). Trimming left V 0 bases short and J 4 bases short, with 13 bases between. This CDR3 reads CASSIDLTGGNQPQHF. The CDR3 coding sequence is TGTGCCAGTAGTATAGATCTAACGGGGGGGAATCAGCCCCAGCATTTT.

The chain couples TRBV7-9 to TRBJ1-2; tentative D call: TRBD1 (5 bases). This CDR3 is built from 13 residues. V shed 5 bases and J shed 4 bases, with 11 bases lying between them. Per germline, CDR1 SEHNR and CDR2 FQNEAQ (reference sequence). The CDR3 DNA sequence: TGTGCCAGCAGCCCCGACAGTCTCTATGGCTACACCTTC. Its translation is CASSPDSLYGYTF.